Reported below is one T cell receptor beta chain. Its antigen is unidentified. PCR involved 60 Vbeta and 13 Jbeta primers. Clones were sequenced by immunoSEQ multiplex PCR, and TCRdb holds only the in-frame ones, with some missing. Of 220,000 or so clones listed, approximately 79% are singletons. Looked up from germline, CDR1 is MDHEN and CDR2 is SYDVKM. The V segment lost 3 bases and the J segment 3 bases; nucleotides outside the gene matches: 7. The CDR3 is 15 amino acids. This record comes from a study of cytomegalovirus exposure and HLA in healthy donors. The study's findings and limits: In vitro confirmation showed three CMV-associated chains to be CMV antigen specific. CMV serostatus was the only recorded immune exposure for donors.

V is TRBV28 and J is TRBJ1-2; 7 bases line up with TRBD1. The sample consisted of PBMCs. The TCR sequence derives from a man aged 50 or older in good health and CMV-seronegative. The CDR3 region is CASSLAGTAHYGYTF. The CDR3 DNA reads TGTGCCAGCAGTTTGGCCGGGACAGCGCACTATGGCTACACCTTC.